These 21 T cell receptor beta chains came from one sample sequenced in a study of identical twins. TCRdb itself ran the 5' RACE reads through MiXCR, one entry per CDR3 protein. The repertoire holds about 890,000 distinct CDR3 sequences, with around an eighth as singletons. A further study also used this sample, focusing on yellow fever vaccine responses in identical twins.

The specimen sequenced was PBMCs. These receptors were taken from a young woman in good health.

V is TRBV12-3 or TRBV12-4 and J is TRBJ1-2, with D possibly TRBD1 on 5 matching bases. The CDR3 sequence is 14 residues long. Trimming cost V 6 bases and J 4 bases, with 15 bases left between them. The CDR3 nucleotides are TGTGCCAGCAGCCTGACGGGACTCGGCTATGGCTACACCTTC. It codes for CASSLTGLGYGYTF.

This clonotype was found a few times. The chain links TRBV20-1 to TRBJ2-7; 11 bases are shared with TRBD1. Unmatched junction bases numbered 6, after V lost 5 bases and J lost 6 bases. This CDR3 is 13 amino acids long. CDR1 is DFQATT and CDR2 is SNEGSKA in the germline V gene (reference sequence). CDR3: CSADRDRGSEQYF. CDR3 DNA: TGCAGTGCTGACCGGGACAGGGGGAGCGAGCAGTACTTC.

This clonotype was picked up many times. V gene TRBV12-3 or TRBV12-4 combines with J gene TRBJ1-1; no clear D gene. V gave up 6 bases and J gave up 5 bases, with 16 bases separating them. The CDR3 extends over 14 amino acids. DNA for the CDR3: TGTGCCAGCAGACTAGCGGTTCGAACTACTGAAGCTTTCTTT. Its protein is CASRLAVRTTEAFF.

The J gene is TRBJ2-7, the V gene TRBV7-9, with D possibly being TRBD1 (5 bases). This CDR3 is built from 13 residues. Germline-derived CDR1 and CDR2 are SEHNR and FQNEAQ (reference sequence). V was shortened by 5 bases and J by 4 bases, with 12 bases between the two germline ends. The CDR3 sequence: CASSHPTDYEQYV. The CDR3 nucleotides read TGTGCCAGCAGCCATCCGACAGATTACGAGCAGTACGTC.

The rearrangement joins TRBV5-1 to TRBJ2-3; no definite D call. Deletions cut 5 bases from V and 3 bases from J, with 10 bases between. Per the germline V gene, CDR1 is SGHRS and CDR2 is YFSETQ. The CDR3 totals 13 residues. The CDR3 here is CASRGIGTDTQYF. The CDR3 region has the DNA TGCGCCAGCAGAGGGATTGGTACAGATACGCAGTATTTT. The whole variable domain, filled in from reference TRBV5-1 and TRBJ2-3, reads KAGVTQTPRYLIKTRGQQVTLSCSPISGHRSVSWYQQTPGQGLQFLFEYFSETQRNKGNFPGRFSGRQFSNSRSEMNVSTLELGDSALYLCASRGIGTDTQYFGPGTRLTVL.

This clonotype was detected a few times. The rearrangement links TRBV20-1 to TRBJ2-7, with D perhaps matching TRBD1 (6 bases). With 4 bases removed from V and 3 bases from J, the gap between germline ends came to 16 bases. This CDR3 contains 14 residues. The germline V gene has CDR1 DFQATT and CDR2 SNEGSKA (reference sequence). In nucleotides, the CDR3 is TGCAGTGCTACGCAGGGGTTAGGAGTCTACGAGCAGTACTTC. It codes for CSATQGLGVYEQYF.

This clonotype was found a few times. The rearrangement joins TRBV5-6 to TRBJ2-3; no clear D. Trimming left V 1 base short and J 1 base short, with 10 bases between. The CDR3 sequence is 15 residues long. The V gene's germline CDR1 is SGHDT and CDR2 YYEEEE. Written as DNA, the CDR3 is TGTGCCAGCAGCTTGTTGGTACGGGGCACAGATACGCAGTATTTT. Its protein is CASSLLVRGTDTQYF. The whole variable domain, filled in from reference TRBV5-6 and TRBJ2-3, reads DAGVTQSPTHLIKTRGQQVTLRCSPKSGHDTVSWYQQALGQGPQFIFQYYEEEERQRGNFPDRFSGHQFPNYSSELNVNALLLGDSALYLCASSLLVRGTDTQYFGPGTRLTVL.

This chain joins TRBV6-5 and TRBJ2-1, with 7 bases aligning to TRBD2. The CDR3 runs to 17 residues. CDR1 is MNHEY and CDR2 is SVGAGI in the germline V gene. J gave up 1 base and V 1 base, and 7 bases lay outside the gene matches. The CDR3 nucleotides are TGTGCCAGCAGTTACTATCACCCGGGGGGATCCTACAATGAGCAGTTCTTC. Amino acid sequence: CASSYYHPGGSYNEQFF.

The chain has TRBV12-3 or TRBV12-4 and TRBJ2-1; the match to TRBD2 covers 9 bases. The CDR3 is 14 residues long. V was pared by 3 bases and J by 8 bases, with 5 bases of the junction left unmatched. DNA for the CDR3: TGTGCCAGCAGTTTTAGCGGGAGCTTCGATGAGCAGTTCTTC. This translates into CASSFSGSFDEQFF.

This clonotype was seen at least ten times. CDR3 loop: CSARDGAGVSPLHF. The DNA of the CDR3 is TGCAGTGCTAGAGATGGGGCAGGGGTTTCACCCCTCCACTTT. This chain uses TRBV20-1 with TRBJ1-6, with a tentative D call TRBD1 (6 bases). CDR1 and CDR2 (germline): DFQATT, SNEGSKA (reference sequence). With 0 bases removed from V and 9 bases from J, the gap between germline ends came to 12 bases. The CDR3 runs to 14 residues.

The chain employs TRBV27 and TRBJ2-3, with TRBD2 matching 8 bases. Germline CDR1 MNHEY, CDR2 SMNVEV (reference sequence). The CDR3 covers 15 residues. Unmatched junction bases numbered 11, after V lost 6 bases and J lost 6 bases. The CDR3 loop is CASRVKERGGDTQYF. CDR3 DNA sequence: TGTGCCAGCAGAGTGAAGGAACGGGGGGGGGATACGCAGTATTTT.

This clonotype occurred many times. In DNA, the CDR3 is TGTGCCAGCAGTTTTGGCTATCTGGGGGAGACCCAGTACTTC. Residues: CASSFGYLGETQYF. The chain combines TRBV12-3 or TRBV12-4 with TRBJ2-5; D unresolved. This CDR3 is 14 amino acids long. V lost 3 bases and J 5 bases, leaving 13 bases between the germline ends.

This clonotype was seen a few times. The chain recombines TRBV10-2 with TRBJ1-2; D gene uncertain. The CDR3 has 15 amino acids. The V gene lost 0 bases and the J gene lost 4 bases, with 12 bases spanning the gap. Germline loops: CDR1 WSHSY, CDR2 SAAADI. CDR3 nucleotides: TGCGCCAGCAGTGAGTCGATAGCGGGTGTCTATGGCTACACCTTC. Protein product: CASSESIAGVYGYTF.

This clonotype has only a few counts. The gene calls are TRBV20-1 and TRBJ1-4; D not certain. Germline loops: CDR1 DFQATT, CDR2 SNEGSKA (reference sequence). This CDR3 spans 14 amino acids. The V and J ends lost 2 bases and 1 base respectively, with 8 bases between them. Here the CDR3 DNA reads TGCAGTGCTAGACTCCTGGGAACTAATGAAAAACTGTTTTTT. Its translation: CSARLLGTNEKLFF.

The genes are TRBV5-1 and TRBJ1-5; the D is unclear. V lost 3 bases to trimming and J lost 7 bases, with 17 bases between them. This CDR3 is 15 amino acids long. Germline loops: CDR1 SGHRS, CDR2 YFSETQ. CDR3 in amino acids: CASSYKPGSEQPQHF. CDR3 nucleotide sequence: TGCGCCAGCAGCTACAAGCCGGGGTCCGAACAGCCCCAGCATTTT.

The genes are TRBV20-1 and TRBJ1-2; D perhaps matches TRBD1 (5 bases). Germline CDR1 is DFQATT and CDR2 is SNEGSKA (reference sequence). V lost 0 bases, J lost 2 bases, and 16 bases lay in between. This CDR3 region has 16 residues. CDR3 loop: CSARDMARGSNYGYTF. The CDR3 DNA reads as TGCAGTGCTAGAGATATGGCTCGGGGCAGCAACTATGGCTACACCTTC.

This clonotype showed up just a few times. This chain uses TRBV5-1 with TRBJ2-1, with 9 nucleotides matching TRBD2. The length of the CDR3 is 15 residues. Germline V lookup: CDR1 SGHRS, CDR2 YFSETQ. The J segment lost 3 bases and the V segment lost 6 bases, leaving 7 bases of the junction unmatched. CDR3 residues: CASTPEAGGYNEQFF. The CDR3, as DNA: TGCGCCAGCACCCCGGAAGCGGGAGGCTACAATGAGCAGTTCTTC.

CDR3 sequence (DNA): TGCAGCGTCGCCATGGCGGGAGATTCCTACGAGCAGTACTTC. Encoded protein: CSVAMAGDSYEQYF. The V and J genes are TRBV29-1 and TRBJ2-7; 7 bases fit TRBD2. The junction had 9 bases not matched to a gene; V was cut back by 6 bases and J by 1 base. CDR1 SQVTM and CDR2 ANQGSEA come from the germline V gene. The CDR3 is 14 residues long.

This clonotype was detected ten times or more. This chain's CDR3 is CASSLDSAGVGETQYF. The CDR3 DNA reads as TGTGCCAGCAGCTTGGATTCAGCGGGAGTCGGGGAGACCCAGTACTTC. The chain employs TRBV5-4 and TRBJ2-5, with 8 nucleotides matching TRBD2. V gave up 0 bases and J gave up 5 bases; unmatched junction bases: 9. Germline V gives CDR1 SGHNT, CDR2 YYREEE (reference sequence). The CDR3 length is 16 residues.

This clonotype has just a few counts. The J gene is TRBJ2-1, the V gene TRBV3-1, with D tentatively TRBD2 (5 bases). Germline loops: CDR1 LGHDT, CDR2 YNNKEL (reference sequence). The CDR3 extends over 15 amino acids. The V and J ends lost 4 bases and 6 bases respectively, with 16 bases between them. As DNA, the CDR3 is TGTGCCAGCAGCCCGCAACTAACTAGTCCCAATGAGCAGTTCTTC. Its protein is CASSPQLTSPNEQFF.

J is TRBJ2-7 and V is TRBV18; 7 nucleotides align to TRBD1. The V gene's germline CDR1 is KGHSH and CDR2 LQKENI. V lost 6 bases to trimming and J lost 0 bases; unmatched junction nucleotides: 8. The CDR3 consists of 15 residues. CDR3 loop: CASSPRQGYSYEQYF. The CDR3 region has the DNA TGTGCCAGCTCCCCGAGACAGGGTTACTCCTACGAGCAGTACTTC.